The present TCR beta chain was sequenced within a study of T cells after yellow fever vaccination. CDR1 LGHNA and CDR2 YSLEER come from the germline V gene. This CDR3 comprises 13 residues. After removal of 3 bases from V and 7 bases from J, the junction contained 5 bases not matched to a gene. Using its own MiXCR run on the 5' RACE reads, TCRdb lists one record per CDR3 protein. Of hundreds of thousands of distinct CDR3 sequences in the sample, about 14% were seen once. The sample in question was PBMCs, obtained on the day of the yellow fever booster vaccination. This sequence joins TRBV4-3 and TRBJ2-7, with TRBD2 matching over 8 bases. This sequence was found in a young man who received the YFV17D yellow fever vaccine. CDR3 DNA: TGCGCCAGCAGCCAGGCGGGAGGAAGGGAGCAGTACTTC. It is translated as CASSQAGGREQYF.